These T cell receptor beta chains were read from a single sample in a study of T-cell memory formation after mild COVID-19. TCRdb re-analysed the 5' RACE reads in MiXCR, keeping a single row per CDR3 protein. The profile shows a few hundred thousand distinct CDR3 sequences, around 20% of them singletons. The specimen was PBMCs or a T cell subset sorted from them (not recorded which). These receptors were obtained from an adult woman who had mild COVID-19 (a few samples of this study predate the infection). Cell type and time point are not known. Each CDR3 is given with its conserved first and last residue. A D gene is named only where the DNA matches it firmly. The listing skips clone size in some rows; elsewhere it reads once, few, many or a size class.

CDR3: CASRRYESYF
DNA: TGTGCCAGCCGACGGTATGAGTCGTATTTT
V: TRBV6-1
D: .
size: few
J: TRBJ2-3

CDR3: CASTRGASGTDTQYF
DNA: TGTGCCAGCACTCGAGGGGCATCAGGCACAGATACGCAGTATTTT
V: TRBV2
D: .
size: few
J: TRBJ2-3

CDR3: CATSSTSAHYEQYF
DNA: TGTGCCACCAGCTCGACTAGCGCTCACTACGAGCAGTACTTC
V: TRBV15
D: TRBD2
size: few
J: TRBJ2-7

CDR3: CASTLAGDGAKNIQYF
DNA: TGTGCCAGCACACTAGCGGGAGATGGTGCCAAAAACATTCAGTACTTC
V: TRBV12-3/TRBV12-4
D: TRBD2
size: .
J: TRBJ2-4

CDR3: CASSSEVFSSYNEQFF
DNA: TGTGCCAGCAGCTCCGAGGTGTTCAGCTCCTACAATGAGCAGTTCTTC
V: TRBV5-6
D: .
size: .
J: TRBJ2-1

CDR3: CASSLPSGSYEQYF
DNA: TGTGCCAGCAGTTTGCCTAGCGGCTCCTACGAGCAGTACTTC
V: TRBV6-2/TRBV6-3
D: TRBD2
size: few
J: TRBJ2-7

CDR3: CASSQVPAGTGAYEQYF
DNA: TGCGCCAGCAGCCAAGTCCCCGCCGGGACAGGAGCATACGAGCAGTACTTC
V: TRBV4-3
D: TRBD1
size: .
J: TRBJ2-7

CDR3: CASSCRGGTSNTEAFF
DNA: TGTGCCAGCAGCTGCCGGGGGGGGACCTCGAACACTGAAGCTTTCTTT
V: TRBV7-3
D: .
size: few
J: TRBJ1-1

CDR3: CASSDQGAEAFF
DNA: TGTGCCAGCAGCGATCAGGGGGCTGAAGCTTTCTTT
V: TRBV7-8
D: TRBD1
size: few
J: TRBJ1-1

CDR3: CASSWRGDGLHEQFF
DNA: TGTGCCAGCAGTTGGCGGGGGGACGGCCTCCATGAGCAGTTCTTC
V: TRBV12-3/TRBV12-4
D: TRBD2
size: few
J: TRBJ2-1

CDR3: CASSLVNRGTEAFF
DNA: TGTGCCAGCAGCTTAGTTAACAGGGGAACTGAAGCTTTCTTT
V: TRBV7-2
D: TRBD1
size: .
J: TRBJ1-1

CDR3: CASHRGTTSYEQYF
DNA: TGTGCCAGCCACCGGGGGACAACTTCCTACGAGCAGTACTTC
V: TRBV6-1
D: .
size: .
J: TRBJ2-7

CDR3: CSVRLRAPGELFF
DNA: TGCAGCGTTCGATTAAGGGCGCCCGGGGAGCTGTTTTTT
V: TRBV29-1
D: .
size: .
J: TRBJ2-2

CDR3: CSARRGGVGETQYF
DNA: TGCAGCGCCCGGAGAGGCGGAGTCGGGGAGACCCAGTACTTC
V: TRBV29-1
D: .
size: .
J: TRBJ2-5

CDR3: CSANTPDRDFYEQYF
DNA: TGCAGTGCTAATACCCCGGACAGGGACTTCTACGAGCAGTACTTC
V: TRBV20-1
D: TRBD1
size: .
J: TRBJ2-7

CDR3: CASSQDHGLAEAFF
DNA: TGCGCCAGCAGCCAAGATCATGGATTGGCTGAAGCTTTCTTT
V: TRBV4-1
D: .
size: few
J: TRBJ1-1

CDR3: CAWKGQGDQPQHF
DNA: TGTGCCTGGAAGGGACAGGGCGATCAGCCCCAGCATTTT
V: TRBV30
D: TRBD1
size: .
J: TRBJ1-5

CDR3: CASSRQGGLATEAFF
DNA: TGTGCCAGCAGCCGACAGGGGGGTCTTGCCACTGAAGCTTTCTTT
V: TRBV7-9
D: TRBD1
size: .
J: TRBJ1-1

CDR3: CASSPEAGVLEQFF
DNA: TGTGCCAGCAGCCCTGAGGCGGGGGTGCTTGAGCAGTTCTTC
V: TRBV7-6
D: TRBD2
size: few
J: TRBJ2-1

CDR3: CASNKDRGNNQPQHF
DNA: TGTGCCAGCAATAAAGACAGGGGGAACAATCAGCCCCAGCATTTT
V: TRBV6-1
D: TRBD1
size: few
J: TRBJ1-5

CDR3: CASTASGVLGHEQYF
DNA: TGTGCCAGTACGGCGTCAGGGGTCCTTGGCCACGAGCAGTACTTC
V: TRBV19
D: .
size: .
J: TRBJ2-7

CDR3: CSVEDMNTEAFF
DNA: TGCAGCGTCGAGGACATGAACACTGAAGCTTTCTTT
V: TRBV29-1
D: .
size: few
J: TRBJ1-1

CDR3: CSVDRVGDTQYF
DNA: TGCAGCGTTGACAGGGTTGGGGATACGCAGTATTTT
V: TRBV29-1
D: .
size: few
J: TRBJ2-3

CDR3: CASSPQLAKAYNEQFF
DNA: TGTGCCAGCAGCCCCCAACTAGCGAAGGCCTACAATGAGCAGTTCTTC
V: TRBV7-2
D: TRBD2
size: .
J: TRBJ2-1

CDR3: CASSQESGPPPGTFF
DNA: TGCGCCAGCAGCCAAGAGTCAGGGCCACCCCCGGGAACTTTCTTT
V: TRBV4-1
D: .
size: .
J: TRBJ1-1

CDR3: CASIQSVGGYNEQFF
DNA: TGTGCCAGCATCCAAAGCGTGGGGGGCTACAATGAGCAGTTCTTC
V: TRBV6-5
D: .
size: .
J: TRBJ2-1

CDR3: CASNGTLNTEAFF
DNA: TGTGCCAGCAACGGGACACTGAACACTGAAGCTTTCTTT
V: TRBV25-1
D: .
size: .
J: TRBJ1-1

CDR3: CASSHGLSGVQETQYF
DNA: TGCGCCAGCAGCCACGGTCTCAGCGGAGTACAAGAGACCCAGTACTTC
V: TRBV4-3
D: .
size: .
J: TRBJ2-5

CDR3: CASSIRGTVNTGELFF
DNA: TGTGCCAGTAGTATAAGAGGGACCGTAAACACCGGGGAGCTGTTTTTT
V: TRBV19
D: .
size: .
J: TRBJ2-2

CDR3: CASAVGTDTQYF
DNA: TGTGCCAGCGCGGTTGGCACAGATACGCAGTATTTT
V: TRBV2
D: .
size: .
J: TRBJ2-3

CDR3: CASSRTGDHNEQFF
DNA: TGTGCCAGCAGCCGAACCGGGGACCACAATGAGCAGTTCTTC
V: TRBV12-3/TRBV12-4
D: .
size: many
J: TRBJ2-1

CDR3: CASSQVVNTEAFF
DNA: TGTGCCAGCAGCCAAGTGGTGAACACTGAAGCTTTCTTT
V: TRBV14
D: .
size: many
J: TRBJ1-1

CDR3: CASSESGLGTINNEQFF
DNA: TGCGCCAGCAGTGAGTCCGGACTAGGCACGATTAACAATGAGCAGTTCTTC
V: TRBV10-2
D: TRBD2
size: few
J: TRBJ2-1

CDR3: CASSSDRTEAFF
DNA: TGTGCCAGCAGCTCGGACCGTACTGAAGCTTTCTTT
V: TRBV2
D: .
size: .
J: TRBJ1-1

CDR3: CASSGWDREGPYNSPLHF
DNA: TGTGCCAGCAGTGGATGGGACAGGGAAGGACCCTATAATTCACCCCTCCACTTT
V: TRBV2
D: TRBD1
size: few
J: TRBJ1-6

CDR3: CASSYGGQGVYEQYF
DNA: TGTGCCAGCAGTTACGGCGGACAGGGAGTCTACGAGCAGTACTTC
V: TRBV6-5
D: TRBD1
size: few
J: TRBJ2-7

CDR3: CASKKDRGRNQPQHF
DNA: TGTGCCAGCAAAAAGGACAGGGGGCGTAATCAGCCCCAGCATTTT
V: TRBV6-5
D: TRBD1
size: few
J: TRBJ1-5

CDR3: CASSYRGRESNPDTQYF
DNA: TGCGCCAGCAGCTACAGGGGGAGGGAGAGCAACCCAGATACGCAGTATTTT
V: TRBV5-1
D: .
size: few
J: TRBJ2-3

CDR3: CASSESGQGRGTDTQYF
DNA: TGTGCCAGCAGTGAAAGCGGCCAGGGTCGGGGCACAGATACGCAGTATTTT
V: TRBV2
D: .
size: few
J: TRBJ2-3

CDR3: CAGRTGQGEQFF
DNA: TGTGCCGGTCGGACGGGTCAGGGTGAGCAGTTCTTC
V: TRBV6-5
D: .
size: many
J: TRBJ2-1

CDR3: CASSLSSSGRPNEQFF
DNA: TGTGCCAGCAGTTTAAGCTCTAGCGGGAGGCCCAATGAGCAGTTCTTC
V: TRBV12-3/TRBV12-4
D: TRBD2
size: .
J: TRBJ2-1

CDR3: CASSPGTKASYEQYF
DNA: TGTGCCAGCAGCCCTGGGACAAAGGCTTCCTACGAGCAGTACTTC
V: TRBV7-9
D: .
size: few
J: TRBJ2-7

CDR3: CASSQDGLAGTNEQFF
DNA: TGTGCCAGCAGCCAAGATGGTCTAGCGGGGACCAATGAGCAGTTCTTC
V: TRBV3-1
D: TRBD2
size: .
J: TRBJ2-1

CDR3: CASSEAPGTGLGTF
DNA: TGTGCCAGCAGTGAAGCGCCCGGGACAGGGTTGGGCACCTTC
V: TRBV2
D: TRBD1
size: .
J: TRBJ1-2

CDR3: CSVVNTGELFF
DNA: TGCAGCGTCGTGAACACCGGGGAGCTGTTTTTT
V: TRBV29-1
D: .
size: few
J: TRBJ2-2

CDR3: CASRQLPGELFF
DNA: TGTGCCAGCAGACAACTCCCCGGGGAGCTGTTTTTT
V: TRBV12-3/TRBV12-4
D: .
size: .
J: TRBJ2-2

CDR3: CATSGSPSDGGYEQYF
DNA: TGTGCCACCAGTGGCAGCCCTTCGGACGGAGGCTACGAGCAGTACTTC
V: TRBV24-1
D: .
size: .
J: TRBJ2-7

CDR3: CSARAPALGTSIYEQYF
DNA: TGCAGTGCTAGAGCGCCCGCCCTCGGGACATCAATTTACGAGCAGTACTTC
V: TRBV20-1
D: .
size: .
J: TRBJ2-7

CDR3: CASTFRAPAPGELFF
DNA: TGTGCCAGCACCTTTCGGGCCCCTGCCCCCGGGGAGCTGTTTTTT
V: TRBV27
D: .
size: few
J: TRBJ2-2

CDR3: CASSVTGGVGSGENEQYF
DNA: TGTGCCAGCAGCGTGACGGGAGGTGTGGGCAGTGGAGAGAACGAGCAGTACTTC
V: TRBV9
D: TRBD2
size: .
J: TRBJ2-7

CDR3: CASSGTGGVLSEQYF
DNA: TGTGCCAGCAGCGGGACAGGGGGGGTATTGAGCGAGCAGTACTTC
V: TRBV6-6
D: TRBD1
size: .
J: TRBJ2-7

CDR3: CASSHNRGGYEQYF
DNA: TGTGCCAGCTCTCACAACAGGGGAGGTTACGAGCAGTACTTC
V: TRBV18
D: .
size: .
J: TRBJ2-7

CDR3: CASSQDFGTGLMNTEAFF
DNA: TGTGCCAGCAGCCAAGATTTTGGGACAGGGCTTATGAACACTGAAGCTTTCTTT
V: TRBV4-2
D: TRBD1
size: few
J: TRBJ1-1

CDR3: CAWISPRRGTNEAFF
DNA: TGTGCCTGGATCTCACCTCGACGAGGGACGAATGAAGCTTTCTTT
V: TRBV30
D: .
size: many
J: TRBJ1-1

CDR3: CSVEEPGIRYTEAFF
DNA: TGCAGCGTTGAAGAACCCGGAATAAGGTACACTGAAGCTTTCTTT
V: TRBV29-1
D: .
size: few
J: TRBJ1-1